This TCR beta chain was profiled in a study of T cell repertoires in cytomegalovirus infection. Turning to the study itself: HLA-C-restricted CMV epitopes, recently identified, and well-studied HLA-B-restricted ones were used by the study. It was the public TCR beta signatures that indicated both CMV infection and matching HLA type.

As concerns this clonotype: The antigen remains unidentified.

TCRdb reprocessed the reads via MiXCR and lists one record per CDR3 protein. The sample carries a few hundred thousand distinct CDR3 sequences, roughly 43% recorded once. Study-wide results and limits: Ex vivo responses were dominated by HLA-C-restricted CMV-specific TCR beta clonotypes. Summed frequency of shared TCR beta families picked out CMV carriers who also had the relevant HLA.

The receptor was derived from a human donor in good health (CMV status not recorded). Some clones in this sample may be carry-over from other donors' samples. The sample was cultured PBMCs, taken from culture after CMV antigen stimulation.

The DNA for the CDR3 is TGTGCCAGCAGCCCCGATCTTAGCCGCCAAGAGACCCAGTACTTC. Residues: CASSPDLSRQETQYF. The rearrangement uses TRBV7-6 and TRBJ2-5; no firm D call. CDR1 and CDR2 (germline): SGHVS, FNYEAQ. V dropped 5 bases and J dropped 1 base, with 14 bases sitting between them. The CDR3 is 15 residues long.